Each of the 23 T cell receptor beta chains below was sequenced from the same sample in a study of blood T cells in healthy people across ages. With a J-beta primer mix and a sample-barcoded 5' primer, a second PCR ran about 7 to 12 cycles. Each CDR3 protein is one row after TCRdb ran MiXCR on the 5' RACE reads. The table includes approximately 790,000 distinct CDR3 sequences, around 62% detected once. Sequenced sample: blood. The receptors come from a man under 40 in good health.

The rearrangement joins TRBV28 to TRBJ2-5; 7 bases fit TRBD1. After removal of 4 bases from V and 1 base from J, the junction contained 6 bases not matched to a gene. Germline V gene sequence: CDR1 MDHEN, CDR2 SYDVKM. CDR3 size: 15 residues. CDR3 region: CASSSQGQFQETQYF. In DNA, the CDR3 is TGTGCCAGCAGTTCCCAGGGACAGTTCCAAGAGACCCAGTACTTC.

V is TRBV12-3 or TRBV12-4 and J is TRBJ2-7; D perhaps matches TRBD2 (6 bases). CDR3 length: 14 amino acids. V gave up 6 bases and J gave up 3 bases, with 15 bases separating them. CDR3 in DNA: TGTGCCAGCAGCCCGGGTAAGGGACTCTACGAGCAGTACTTC. Translated, it gives CASSPGKGLYEQYF.

This clonotype has only a few counts. The chain couples TRBV9 to TRBJ1-2; maybe TRBD1 (6 bases). The ends were cut back, 4 bases at V and 4 bases at J, with 14 bases in the middle. This CDR3 has 14 residues. Germline loops: CDR1 SGDLS, CDR2 YYNGEE. The CDR3 loop is CASSSQQGVYGYTF. DNA of the CDR3: TGTGCCAGCAGCTCACAACAGGGCGTCTATGGCTACACCTTC.

On this clonotype: The junction and the germline gene differ at one end; a read error may be behind it. This chain links TRBV12-3 or TRBV12-4 with TRBJ2-4, with 8 nucleotides matching TRBD1. The CDR3 covers 12 residues. Here the CDR3 reads CAGSTGQGGQYF. The CDR3 region has the DNA TGTGCCGGCAGTACCGGACAGGGCGGGCAGTACTTC.

This clonotype was detected a few times. The chain is built from TRBV10-3 and TRBJ2-7; TRBD1 is a possible D gene (6 bases). V lost 9 bases and J lost 2, with 14 bases in between. Germline lookup yields CDR1 ENHRY and CDR2 SYGVKD. The CDR3 is 13 residues long. CDR3 amino acids: CAITRDIAYEQYF. CDR3 bases: TGTGCCATTACCCGGGACATTGCCTACGAGCAGTACTTC.

This clonotype was seen a few times. This chain links TRBV20-1 with TRBJ1-2; tentatively, D is TRBD1 (5 bases). Germline loops: CDR1 DFQATT, CDR2 SNEGSKA (reference sequence). The germline V and J ends were trimmed by 2 bases and 0 bases, with 19 bases remaining between them. This CDR3 is built from 17 residues. CDR3 coding DNA: TGCAGTGCTAGACCTAGGGCGGCTACAGGACCTAACTATGGCTACACCTTC. Its translation: CSARPRAATGPNYGYTF.

This clonotype was counted at least ten times. The chain combines TRBV7-2 with TRBJ2-3; TRBD2 agrees at 9 bases. J lost 3 bases, V lost 3 bases, and 7 bases had no gene match. The CDR3 totals 16 residues. Germline V gene lookup returns CDR1 SGHTA and CDR2 FQGNSA. The CDR3 spells CASSFLSGGRTDTQYF. CDR3 bases: TGTGCCAGCAGCTTTCTTAGCGGGGGCCGTACAGATACGCAGTATTTT. The full variable domain, rest sourced from reference TRBV7-2 and TRBJ2-3, is GAGVSQSPSNKVTEKGKDVELRCDPISGHTALYWYRQSLGQGLEFLIYFQGNSAPDKSGLPSDRFSAERTGGSVSTLTIQRTQQEDSAVYLCASSFLSGGRTDTQYFGPGTRLTVL.

The table lists this clonotype with a few counts. The J gene is TRBJ2-4, the V gene TRBV20-1, with 8 bases aligning to TRBD1. The J call may be in error: the DNA end matches TRBJ2-7 better. Germline loops: CDR1 DFQATT, CDR2 SNEGSKA (reference sequence). The CDR3 contains 15 residues. The CDR3 nucleotides read TGCAGTGCTACCCCCGGGACAGGCGGCTTGAACGAGCAGTACTTC. This gives the protein CSATPGTGGLNEQYF.

About this clonotype: This may be a read error, as it is one base from a much larger clone. This sequence joins TRBV20-1 and TRBJ2-5; D not resolved. Trimming stripped 1 base from V and 11 bases from J, with 11 bases between. This CDR3 has 11 residues. The germline CDR1 and CDR2 sequences are DFQATT and SNEGSKA (reference sequence). The CDR3 DNA is TGCAGTGCTAGAGTGAGGTATGAGCAGTACTTC. Translation: CSARVRYEQYF.

The chain employs TRBV9 and TRBJ2-6; 9 bases agree with TRBD1. This CDR3 is built from 19 residues. The ends lost 0 bases at V and 0 bases at J; junction bases unmatched: 7. In germline, CDR1 is SGDLS, CDR2 YYNGEE. CDR3 amino acids: CASSVDPGTGSSGANVLTF. The CDR3 DNA sequence: TGTGCCAGCAGCGTAGACCCTGGGACAGGGAGCTCTGGGGCCAACGTCCTGACTTTC.

The V and J genes are TRBV25-1 and TRBJ2-3, with 8 bases identical to TRBD1. Germline V gives CDR1 MGHDK, CDR2 SYGVNS. The junction had 7 bases not matched to a gene; V was cut back by 5 bases and J by 3 bases. The CDR3 is 15 amino acids. CDR3 in DNA: TGTGCCAGCAGTAAGGACAGACAGGGGACAGATACGCAGTATTTT. Translating gives CASSKDRQGTDTQYF.

In its sample, this clonotype was seen once. This rearrangement joins TRBV27 to TRBJ1-2; D is ambiguous. Germline CDR1 MNHEY, CDR2 SMNVEV (reference sequence). The CDR3 extends over 13 amino acids. Trimming left V 0 bases short and J 4 bases short, with 6 bases between. In DNA, the CDR3 is TGTGCCAGCAGTTTATCAGCATTCTATGGCTACACCTTC. Encoded protein: CASSLSAFYGYTF.

The CDR3 protein is CASKRGAIADTQYF. CDR3 DNA sequence: TGTGCCAGCAAAAGGGGGGCGATTGCAGATACGCAGTATTTT. The chain is built from TRBV2 and TRBJ2-3; D is tentatively TRBD1 or TRBD2 (6 bases each). Germline V gene lookup returns CDR1 SNHLY and CDR2 FYNNEI. The germline V and J ends were trimmed by 7 bases and 4 bases, with 15 bases remaining between them. The CDR3 consists of 14 residues.

In this sample, this clonotype turned up a few times. The chain has TRBV29-1 and TRBJ2-1; D is tentatively TRBD1 or TRBD2 (5 bases each). Germline CDR1 reads SQVTM; CDR2 reads ANQGSEA. V was trimmed by 6 bases and J by 0 bases, leaving 12 bases between them. CDR3 length equals 14 residues. CDR3 in DNA: TGCAGCGTGACCGGGACGGGCTCCTACAATGAGCAGTTCTTC. Residues: CSVTGTGSYNEQFF.

The chain links TRBV7-2 to TRBJ1-2; D unclear. Trimming removed 5 bases from V and 3 bases from J, with 10 bases in between. The CDR3 consists of 13 residues. Germline V CDR1 and CDR2: SGHTA, FQGNSA. This CDR3 reads CASSPPRYYGYTF. The CDR3 DNA sequence: TGTGCCAGCAGCCCCCCCCGTTACTATGGCTACACCTTC. The full variable domain, its missing parts supplied by reference TRBV7-2 and TRBJ1-2, is GAGVSQSPSNKVTEKGKDVELRCDPISGHTALYWYRQSLGQGLEFLIYFQGNSAPDKSGLPSDRFSAERTGGSVSTLTIQRTQQEDSAVYLCASSPPRYYGYTFGSGTRLTVV.

This chain links TRBV4-2 with TRBJ1-3; D perhaps matches TRBD1 (5 bases). V lost 0 bases to trimming and J lost 8 bases, with 26 bases between them. The CDR3 spans 19 residues. CDR1 and CDR2 (germline): LGHNA, YNFKEQ. The CDR3 sequence is CASSQDRPSPGQGGDTIYF. DNA of the CDR3: TGTGCCAGCAGCCAAGATCGCCCCTCCCCTGGGCAGGGAGGAGACACCATATATTTT.

V usage is TRBV28 and J usage is TRBJ2-7; 7 bases line up with TRBD1. V lost 7 bases and J lost 10; bases outside the gene matches: 16. Germline V lookup: CDR1 MDHEN, CDR2 SYDVKM. The CDR3 length is 14 residues. Here the CDR3 reads CASKETKFEGAQYF. CDR3 sequence (DNA): TGTGCCAGCAAGGAGACTAAGTTTGAGGGGGCCCAGTACTTC.

This clonotype was detected a few times. J is TRBJ2-1 and V is TRBV7-3; D may be TRBD1 (5 bases). Germline CDR1 reads SGHTA; CDR2 reads FQGTGA. Trimming took 4 bases from V and 10 from J, leaving 14 bases between them. The CDR3 is 13 amino acids. The CDR3 nucleotides read TGTGCCAGCAGCTCCCACTCAGGGTCAGAGCAGTTCTTC. The encoded protein is CASSSHSGSEQFF.

This chain connects TRBV7-3 to TRBJ2-1; no reliable D call. V was cut by 5 bases and J by 8 bases, with 10 bases left in between. CDR1 and CDR2 (germline): SGHTA, FQGTGA. There are 12 residues in the CDR3. The CDR3 sequence is CASSLLGHEQFF. CDR3 coding DNA: TGTGCCAGCAGCCTGCTGGGCCATGAGCAGTTCTTC.

The genes are TRBV21-1 and TRBJ1-4; the D call of TRBD1 is as the table states it, not checked on the DNA. TRBV21-1 is noted as a pseudogene. The length of the CDR3 is 17 residues. The CDR3 DNA sequence: TGTGCCAGCAGCACGTCCGGACGACAGGGGATCGATGAAAAACTGTTTTTT. Translating it yields CASSTSGRQGIDEKLFF.

A word on this clonotype: Sequence at one end of the junction differs from germline and may be a read error. This chain uses TRBV12-5 with TRBJ2-3; perhaps TRBD1 as D (5 bases). The germline V gene encodes CDR1 LGHNT and CDR2 FRNRAP. The CDR3 loop spans 17 amino acids. In DNA form, the CDR3 reads TGTGCTGGTGGTTTGCCTTCGACAGCCCCAGGTACAGATACGCAGTATTTT. Amino acid sequence: CAGGLPSTAPGTDTQYF. Supplemented by reference TRBV12-5 and TRBJ2-3, the full variable domain reads DARVTQTPRHKVTEMGQEVTMRCQPILGHNTVFWYRQTMMQGLELLAYFRNRAPLDDSGMPKDRFSAEMPDATLATLKIQPSEPRDSAVYFCAGGLPSTAPGTDTQYFGPGTRLTVL.

This sequence joins TRBV28 and TRBJ2-7; 10 bases align to TRBD1. V shed 7 bases and J 1 base; nucleotides not matched to a gene: 7. Per the germline V gene, CDR1 is MDHEN and CDR2 is SYDVKM. The CDR3 has 15 residues. The CDR3 region has the DNA TGTGCCAGCACCCCTGCGGGACAGGGGTCCTACGAGCAGTACTTC. It translates to CASTPAGQGSYEQYF.

The chain is built from TRBV3-1 and TRBJ2-5; 8 positions agree with TRBD1. The CDR3 spans 15 residues. Germline V lookup: CDR1 LGHDT, CDR2 YNNKEL (reference sequence). The V and J ends lost 4 bases and 3 bases, in that order; junction bases with no gene match: 7. CDR3 in amino acids: CASSLPWTGKETQYF. CDR3 in DNA: TGTGCCAGCAGCCTACCTTGGACAGGGAAAGAGACCCAGTACTTC.